The 12 T cell receptor beta chains below come from one sample, sequenced in a study of shared clonotypes between healthy human individuals. Clones were read by immunoSEQ multiplex PCR, and TCRdb kept only the in-frame ones, dropping some. The table has fewer than 2.5 million clones, approximately 93% seen once. The source material was naive CD4+ T cells from PBMCs. Documented subset: CD45RA+ positively selected. The receptors were sampled from a man aged 18-30 years in good health. Some clones in this sample may be carry-over from other donors' samples.

Details on this clone: The sample carries other DNA sequences with the same CDR3. This chain links TRBV2 with TRBJ1-1; D uncertain. Germline CDR1 SNHLY, CDR2 FYNNEI. Trimming removed 0 bases at V and 6 bases at J, with 2 bases between. This CDR3 region has 11 residues. This CDR3 is CASSEASEAFF. The DNA for the CDR3 is TGTGCCAGCAGTGAAGCCTCTGAAGCTTTCTTT.

As concerns this clone: Other DNA sequences in the sample encode the same CDR3. The rearrangement joins TRBV28 to TRBJ2-7; D might be TRBD2 (5 bases). The CDR3 loop spans 14 amino acids. Germline V gives CDR1 MDHEN, CDR2 SYDVKM. Trimming cost V 2 bases and J 5 bases, with 13 bases left between them. CDR3 in amino acids: CASSLAGGVNEQYF. The DNA for the CDR3 is TGTGCCAGCAGTTTAGCGGGCGGTGTCAACGAGCAGTACTTC.

This rearrangement joins TRBV5-1 to TRBJ1-5; 8 positions agree with TRBD1. CDR1 and CDR2 from the germline V gene are SGHRS and YFSETQ. Unmatched junction bases numbered 6, after V lost 4 bases and J lost 6 bases. The CDR3 is made up of 14 amino acids. CDR3 DNA: TGCGCCAGCAGCAAGGACAGGGCATCTCAGCCCCAGCATTTT. This sequence encodes CASSKDRASQPQHF. The full variable domain, completed using reference TRBV5-1 and TRBJ1-5, is KAGVTQTPRYLIKTRGQQVTLSCSPISGHRSVSWYQQTPGQGLQFLFEYFSETQRNKGNFPGRFSGRQFSNSRSEMNVSTLELGDSALYLCASSKDRASQPQHFGDGTRLSIL.

The chain carries TRBV30 and TRBJ2-7; D perhaps matches TRBD2 (6 bases). The V gene lost 3 bases and the J gene lost 4 bases, with 19 bases spanning the gap. The CDR3 extends over 15 amino acids. Germline values: CDR1 GTSNPN, CDR2 SVGIG (reference sequence). CDR3 nucleotides: TGTGCCTGGAGGGTTGGCGGGACGGTCTCGTACGAGCAGTACTTC. Residues: CAWRVGGTVSYEQYF.

CDR3 residues: CASSLTRHIGYTF. The CDR3 nucleotides are TGTGCCAGCAGCTTAACAAGACATATTGGCTACACCTTC. The gene calls are TRBV11-2 and TRBJ1-2, with D unresolved. The V gene lost 2 bases and the J gene lost 7 bases, with 11 bases spanning the gap. Germline V lookup: CDR1 SGHAT, CDR2 FQNNGV. This CDR3 comprises 13 residues.

V usage is TRBV5-4 and J usage is TRBJ2-7; D is uncertain. The V and J ends lost 5 bases and 2 bases respectively, with 17 bases between them. Looked up from germline, CDR1 is SGHNT and CDR2 is YYREEE (reference sequence). The CDR3 is made up of 15 amino acids. The DNA for the CDR3 is TGTGCCAGCAGTCAGCGAACGGGTACTCCCTACGAGCAGTACTTC. Translating gives CASSQRTGTPYEQYF.

This clone appeared a single time. The chain joins TRBV9 to TRBJ1-1; no clear D. The CDR3 spans 15 residues. Germline CDR1 reads SGDLS; CDR2 reads YYNGEE. The germline V and J ends were trimmed by 4 bases and 3 bases, with 16 bases remaining between them. CDR3 sequence: CASSPPRPLDTEAFF. The CDR3 DNA reads as TGTGCCAGCAGCCCCCCCAGGCCATTGGACACTGAAGCTTTCTTT.

This clone appeared a single time. V and J are TRBV6-1 and TRBJ1-5; no clear D gene. Trimming took off 3 bases at V and 1 base at J, with 16 bases between the two ends. Germline V gene lookup returns CDR1 MNHNS and CDR2 SASEGT. This CDR3 contains 17 residues. CDR3 DNA sequence: TGTGCCAGCAGTGAGGCCTGGCGGGCGGTAAGCAATCAGCCCCAGCATTTT. Its protein is CASSEAWRAVSNQPQHF.

The chain links TRBV27 to TRBJ2-1; TRBD2 aligns across 11 bases. This CDR3 is 15 amino acids long. Germline V gives CDR1 MNHEY, CDR2 SMNVEV (reference sequence). The trim removed 11 bases at V and 6 bases at J, leaving 12 bases unmatched. The CDR3 sequence: CAVNRLAGGFNEQFF. The CDR3 DNA reads as TGTGCCGTCAATCGTTTAGCGGGAGGGTTCAATGAGCAGTTCTTC.

The gene calls are TRBV28 and TRBJ1-4, with D uncertain. The CDR3 has 15 amino acids. Germline values: CDR1 MDHEN, CDR2 SYDVKM. Trimming left V 5 bases short and J 7 bases short, with 17 bases between. The CDR3 reads CASSPQTEVAEKLFF. The CDR3 nucleotides read TGTGCCAGCAGTCCCCAGACCGAAGTCGCTGAAAAACTGTTTTTT.

The chain employs TRBV5-6 and TRBJ1-4; D uncertain. CDR1 SGHDT and CDR2 YYEEEE come from the germline V gene. This CDR3 contains 15 residues. V was cut by 4 bases and J by 8 bases, with 18 bases left in between. The CDR3 sequence is CASSNGVHSGEKLFF. The CDR3 nucleotides read TGTGCCAGCAGCAACGGAGTTCACTCGGGAGAAAAACTGTTTTTT.

A word on this clone: Within the sample, other DNA sequences also encode this same CDR3. The rearrangement uses TRBV28 and TRBJ1-5, with 11 nucleotides matching TRBD1. With 5 bases clipped from V and 4 bases from J, the junction kept 4 bases outside the gene matches. Germline loops: CDR1 MDHEN, CDR2 SYDVKM. The CDR3 totals 15 residues. In nucleotides, the CDR3 is TGTGCCAGCAGTCGGACAGGGGGCGGGAATCAGCCCCAGCATTTT. This codes for CASSRTGGGNQPQHF.